Following are 9 T cell receptor beta chains from one sample sequenced in a study of blood T cell repertoires in COVID-19. The protocol was immunoSEQ multiplex PCR, while the TCRdb copy is restricted to in-frame clones and leaves out a portion. Here the sample spans about 210,000 clones, 75% to 85% being singletons. What was sequenced was peripheral blood. The receptors shown here come from a man aged 35 to 55 who had recovered from COVID-19.

This chain joins TRBV7-2 and TRBJ2-7; D remains ambiguous. Germline assignment: CDR1 SGHTA and CDR2 FQGNSA. CDR3 length: 13 residues. Trimming removed 2 bases from V and 3 bases from J, with 8 bases in between. The chain's CDR3 is CASSLRGNYEQYF. The CDR3 nucleotides are TGTGCCAGCAGCTTACGCGGAAACTACGAGCAGTACTTC.

The gene calls are TRBV5-4 and TRBJ1-2, with 9 bases identical to TRBD1. CDR3 length: 16 residues. Per germline, CDR1 SGHNT and CDR2 YYREEE (reference sequence). V shed 3 bases, J shed 0 bases, and the junction held 6 bases outside the gene matches. DNA for the CDR3: TGTGCCAGCAGCTGGGGACAGGGCCGAGCTAACTATGGCTACACCTTC. Translating gives CASSWGQGRANYGYTF.

This clone was seen only once. The chain links TRBV5-6 to TRBJ2-3, with D uncertain. CDR1 SGHDT and CDR2 YYEEEE come from the germline V gene. The CDR3 runs to 15 residues. With 0 bases removed from V and 0 bases from J, the gap between germline ends came to 8 bases. Here the CDR3 reads CASSLGMFSTDTQYF. DNA of the CDR3: TGTGCCAGCAGCTTGGGTATGTTTAGCACAGATACGCAGTATTTT.

This clone was observed at least ten times. The V gene is TRBV7-9, the J gene TRBJ2-7; D gene uncertain. Germline CDR1 and CDR2: SEHNR and FQNEAQ (reference sequence). The CDR3 has 12 amino acids. Trimming took 2 bases from V and 7 from J, leaving 9 bases between them. Here the CDR3 reads CASSLHSAEQYF. The CDR3 DNA is TGTGCCAGCAGCTTACATTCCGCGGAGCAGTACTTC.

The chain couples TRBV5-4 to TRBJ1-1; 7 bases fit TRBD1. Per germline, CDR1 SGHNT and CDR2 YYREEE (reference sequence). The length of the CDR3 is 15 residues. The J segment lost 0 bases and the V segment lost 4 bases, leaving 6 bases of the junction unmatched. This CDR3 reads CASSPQGDMNTEAFF. The CDR3 DNA is TGTGCCAGCAGCCCTCAGGGGGACATGAACACTGAAGCTTTCTTT. The full variable domain, its missing parts supplied by reference TRBV5-4 and TRBJ1-1, is ETGVTQSPTHLIKTRGQQVTLRCSSQSGHNTVSWYQQALGQGPQFIFQYYREEENGRGNFPPRFSGLQFPNYSSELNVNALELDDSALYLCASSPQGDMNTEAFFGQGTRLTVV.

In its sample, this clone was seen once. This chain connects TRBV5-4 to TRBJ2-7; 10 bases agree with TRBD2. The CDR3 length is 16 residues. Germline loops: CDR1 SGHNT, CDR2 YYREEE (reference sequence). The ends lost 6 bases at V and 0 bases at J; junction bases unmatched: 9. DNA of the CDR3: TGTGCCAGCAACCAATTAGCGGGAGGCCTCTCCTACGAGCAGTACTTC. Amino acids: CASNQLAGGLSYEQYF.

The chain employs TRBV10-3 and TRBJ1-1; 8 bases are a match to TRBD1. The V and J ends lost 0 bases and 4 bases, in that order; junction bases with no gene match: 7. Germline V gives CDR1 ENHRY, CDR2 SYGVKD. The CDR3 spans 16 residues. The CDR3 here is CAISESLGQGGTEAFF. The CDR3 nucleotides read TGTGCCATCAGTGAGTCACTCGGACAGGGTGGCACTGAAGCTTTCTTT.

This clone turned up a few times. The chain employs TRBV12-5 and TRBJ2-2; TRBD1 matches 9 bases. CDR3 length: 17 amino acids. Germline V gives CDR1 LGHNT, CDR2 FRNRAP. V trimming: 1 base; J trimming: 1 base; junction bases outside the gene matches: 4. The CDR3 nucleotides are TGTGCTAGTGGTTTGGGATACAGGGGGCGGAACACCGGGGAGCTGTTTTTT. Translating gives CASGLGYRGRNTGELFF.

Note on this clone: Because it lacks the conserved phenylalanine or tryptophan at the end, this CDR3 is likely a read error. The DNA is left out, because the CDR3 cannot be placed on it with certainty; the CDR3 is given as TCRdb lists it. The chain uses TRBV3-1 (or the pseudogene TRBV3-2) and TRBJ2-7; the table calls TRBD2, which could not be checked here. Ends included, the CDR3 has 10 residues. Germline V lookup: CDR1 LGHDT, CDR2 YNNKEL (reference sequence). The CDR3 loop is CASSLAGSGH.